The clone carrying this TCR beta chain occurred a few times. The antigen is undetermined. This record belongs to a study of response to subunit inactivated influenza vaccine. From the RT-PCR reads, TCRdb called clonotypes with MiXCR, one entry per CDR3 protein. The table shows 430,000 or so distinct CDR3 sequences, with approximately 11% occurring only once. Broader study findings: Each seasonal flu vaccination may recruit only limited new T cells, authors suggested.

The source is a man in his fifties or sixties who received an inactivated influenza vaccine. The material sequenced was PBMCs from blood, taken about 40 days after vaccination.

CDR3 sequence: CASSLGARFLEQYF. CDR3 in DNA: TGTGCCAGCAGCTTGGGGGCCAGGTTCTTAGAGCAGTACTTC. The rearrangement links TRBV5-6 to TRBJ2-7; no clear D gene. Per the germline V gene, CDR1 is SGHDT and CDR2 is YYEEEE. V was trimmed by 0 bases and J by 7 bases, leaving 14 bases between them. The length of the CDR3 is 14 residues.